This T cell receptor (beta chain) was documented in a study of T cell repertoires in cytomegalovirus infection. MiXCR was run by TCRdb on the reads, yielding one entry per CDR3 protein. The data show approximately 180,000 distinct CDR3 sequences, 15% to 20% seen once. This CDR3 has 13 residues. The V end was cut by 4 bases, the J end by 5 bases, with 11 bases between. Germline V gene sequence: CDR1 SEHNR, CDR2 FQNEAQ (reference sequence). The sample holds many counts of this clonotype. Material for sequencing was PBMCs. This chain uses TRBV7-9 with TRBJ2-5, with a possible D match to TRBD1 (5 bases). The origin of this receptor is a human donor in good health (CMV status not recorded). Some clones in this sample may be carry-over from other donors' samples. The CDR3 DNA follows: TGTGCCAGCAGCTACAGGACGTACGAGACCCAGTACTTC. It translates to CASSYRTYETQYF.